The clone carrying this T cell receptor beta chain was detected only a few times. Its antigen is unidentified. The data originate from a study of metastatic and nonmetastatic thyroid tumors. For the study at large: Peripheral blood and tumor or nodule samples from malignant and benign thyroid patients were compared. Study-wide findings and caveats: It was reportedly found that TCR beta diversity was significantly higher in malignant thyroid tumors than in benign nodules, a difference seen in both blood and tumor samples.

No treatment had been given to any patient before thyroid surgery. Original data processing: Researchers built a distant-metastasis classifier for papillary thyroid cancer that drew on CDR3 differences across clinicopathological groups. Through MiXCR, TCRdb re-clonotyped the PCR reads. It is TCRdb's table, rather than the study itself, that gives the V and J calls and clone size. The data show about 62,000 clones, with 4% to 4.5% seen just once and approximately 20% held by the top ten. V dropped 8 bases and J dropped 10 bases, with 23 bases sitting between them. The CDR3 is 13 amino acids. Looked up from germline, CDR1 is GTSNPN and CDR2 is SVGIG (reference sequence).

The clonotype originates from a female donor with papillary thyroid cancer or a benign thyroid nodule (not recorded which). Some clones in this sample may be carry-over from other donors' samples. This chain connects TRBV30 to TRBJ2-5; D possibly corresponds to TRBD2 (6 bases). Sequencing used blood. In DNA, the CDR3 is TGTGCCGCGTCTCTGAGGAGGGTGGGGGACCAGTACTTC. Protein: CAASLRRVGDQYF.